This T cell receptor beta chain came from a study of blood T cell repertoires in COVID-19. Study in general: Sites in the United States, Italy and Spain provided acute and convalescent COVID-19 samples. Sources were T cells, B-cell-depleted T cells, or PBMCs; the material itself was cDNA or gDNA.

The CDR3 consists of 18 residues. CDR1 and CDR2 (germline): SGHTA, FQGNSA. V was shortened by 5 bases and J by 2 bases, with 21 bases between the two germline ends. Authors' data handling: Amplification from reference gene primers served as the basis for estimated nucleated cell counts. Clones were read by immunoSEQ multiplex PCR, and TCRdb kept only the in-frame ones, dropping some. Clone size and V and J calls were adopted from that table, with D and trimming inferred from the DNA. This sample has under 150,000 clones, with approximately 85% found just once. Sequencing was done on a sample of peripheral blood. The chain couples TRBV7-2 to TRBJ2-2, with D possibly being TRBD2 (7 bases). The sequence was collected from a human donor in a cohort sampled during active COVID-19. DNA of the CDR3: TGTGCCAGCAGCCCCTTCCTCGGGGGGCGCATCAACACCGGGGAGCTGTTTTTT. Its translation: CASSPFLGGRINTGELFF.